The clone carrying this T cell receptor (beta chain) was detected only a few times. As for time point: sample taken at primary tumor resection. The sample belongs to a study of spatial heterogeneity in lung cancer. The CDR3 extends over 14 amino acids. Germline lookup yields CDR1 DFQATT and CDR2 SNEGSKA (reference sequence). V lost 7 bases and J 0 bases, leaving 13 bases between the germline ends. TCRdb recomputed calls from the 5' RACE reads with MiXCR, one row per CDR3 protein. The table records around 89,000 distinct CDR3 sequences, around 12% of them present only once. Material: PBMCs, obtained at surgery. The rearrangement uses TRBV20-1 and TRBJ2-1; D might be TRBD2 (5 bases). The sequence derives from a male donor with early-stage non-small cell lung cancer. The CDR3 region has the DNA TGCAGTGTCAAGCGAGGGAGCTCCTACAATGAGCAGTTCTTC. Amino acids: CSVKRGSSYNEQFF.